This TCR beta chain was observed in a study of OX40 agonist ivuxolimab in advanced cancers. Background on the study: At doses from 0.01 to 10 mg/kg, patients were given intravenous ivuxolimab every 2 weeks. Three patients responded partially, comprising one with hepatocellular carcinoma and two with cutaneous melanoma.

This CDR3 has 13 amino acids. V lost 0 bases and J lost 4, with 7 bases in between. From germline, CDR1 is LNHNV and CDR2 YYDKDF (reference sequence). Some clones are missing from TCRdb's copy, which holds only in-frame ones; the method was immunoSEQ multiplex PCR. The top ten clones hold around 15% of a sample with over 55,000 clones, roughly nine tenths of them seen once. Sample: CD4+ or CD8+ T cells sorted from blood, taken in a trial of the OX40 agonist ivuxolimab. The clonotype was recovered from an adult with an advanced solid tumor such as melanoma, head and neck, liver or kidney cancer. The J gene is TRBJ2-7, the V gene TRBV15; D call uncertain. CDR3 DNA: TGTGCCACCAGCAGAGACAGACCGTACGAGCAGTACTTC. It yields the protein CATSRDRPYEQYF.